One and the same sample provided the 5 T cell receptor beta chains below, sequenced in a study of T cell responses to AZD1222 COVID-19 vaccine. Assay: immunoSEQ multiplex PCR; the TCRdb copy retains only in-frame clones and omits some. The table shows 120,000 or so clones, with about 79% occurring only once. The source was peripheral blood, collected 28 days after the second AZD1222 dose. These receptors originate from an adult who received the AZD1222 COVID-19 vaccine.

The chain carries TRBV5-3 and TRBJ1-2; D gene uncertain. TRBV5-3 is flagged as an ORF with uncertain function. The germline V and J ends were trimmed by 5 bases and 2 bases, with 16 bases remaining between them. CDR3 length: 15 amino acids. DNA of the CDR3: TGTGCCAGAAGTCCTGACGCTATGGCCAACTATGGCTACACCTTC. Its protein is CARSPDAMANYGYTF.

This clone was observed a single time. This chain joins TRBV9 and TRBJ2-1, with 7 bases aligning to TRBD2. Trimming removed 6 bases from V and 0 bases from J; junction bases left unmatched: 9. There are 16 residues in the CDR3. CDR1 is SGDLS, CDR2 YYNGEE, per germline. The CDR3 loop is CASTPREGFSYNEQFF. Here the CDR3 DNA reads TGTGCCAGCACCCCGAGGGAGGGCTTCTCCTACAATGAGCAGTTCTTC.

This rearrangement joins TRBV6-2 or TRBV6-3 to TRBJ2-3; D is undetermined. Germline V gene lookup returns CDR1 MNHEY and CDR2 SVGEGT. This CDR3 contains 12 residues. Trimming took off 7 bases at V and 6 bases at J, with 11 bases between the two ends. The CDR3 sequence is CASNPNSDTQYF. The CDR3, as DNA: TGTGCCAGCAACCCGAACAGTGATACGCAGTATTTT.

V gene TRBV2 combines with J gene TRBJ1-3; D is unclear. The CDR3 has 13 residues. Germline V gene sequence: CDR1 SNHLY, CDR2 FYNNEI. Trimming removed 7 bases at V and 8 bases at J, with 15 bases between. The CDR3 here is CASTADRRDTIYF. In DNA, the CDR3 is TGTGCCAGCACGGCGGACCGGAGAGACACCATATATTTT.

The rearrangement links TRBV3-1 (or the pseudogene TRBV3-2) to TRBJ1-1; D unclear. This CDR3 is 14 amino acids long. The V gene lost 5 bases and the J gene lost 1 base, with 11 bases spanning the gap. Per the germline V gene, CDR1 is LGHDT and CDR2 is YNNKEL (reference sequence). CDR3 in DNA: TGTGCCAGCAGCTCGCGACCGGGGAACACTGAAGCTTTCTTT. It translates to CASSSRPGNTEAFF.